One sample yielded the 29 T cell receptor beta chains listed below, sequenced in a study of shared clonotypes between healthy human individuals. The data were produced by immunoSEQ multiplex PCR, yet TCRdb's version contains in-frame clones alone and is incomplete. The sample has 2 million to 2.5 million clones, about 90% seen once. The sample was naive CD4+ T cells from PBMCs. Specified subset: CD45RA+ positively selected. These TCRs come from a man aged 18-30 years in good health. Some clones in this sample may be carry-over from other donors' samples.

The J gene is TRBJ1-1, the V gene TRBV9, with D possibly TRBD1 on 6 matching bases. This CDR3 region has 14 residues. Trimming pared 3 bases from V and 1 base from J, leaving 10 bases between. CDR1 and CDR2 from the germline V gene are SGDLS and YYNGEE. The CDR3 DNA follows: TGTGCCAGCAGCGCAAACAGGGCGAACACTGAAGCTTTCTTT. Translation gives CASSANRANTEAFF.

Remarks on this clone: The sample has other DNA sequences that encode this CDR3 too. This chain joins TRBV7-2 and TRBJ2-4, with D hard to call. The V gene's germline CDR1 is SGHTA and CDR2 FQGNSA. The CDR3 spans 14 residues. V lost 2 bases to trimming and J lost 0 bases, with 5 bases between them. The CDR3 sequence: CASSLSLAKNIQYF. Here the CDR3 DNA reads TGTGCCAGCAGCTTATCGCTAGCCAAAAACATTCAGTACTTC.

V usage is TRBV19 and J usage is TRBJ2-1, with 12 bases identical to TRBD2. CDR1 and CDR2 (germline): LNHDA, SQIVND (reference sequence). Trimming removed 8 bases from V and 8 bases from J; junction bases left unmatched: 10. The CDR3 is 15 amino acids. CDR3 bases: TGTGCCAGTCAGACTAGCGGGAGAGGGGGCCATGAGCAGTTCTTC. It translates to CASQTSGRGGHEQFF.

The V gene is TRBV7-6, the J gene TRBJ1-2; D remains unclear. The V and J ends lost 5 bases and 5 bases respectively, with 12 bases between them. CDR3 length: 13 residues. Germline lookup yields CDR1 SGHVS and CDR2 FNYEAQ. The CDR3 loop is CASSRWADYGYTF. Written as DNA, the CDR3 is TGTGCCAGCAGCCGCTGGGCCGATTATGGCTACACCTTC.

As for this clone: Additional DNA sequences in this sample encode the identical CDR3. The gene calls are TRBV5-4 and TRBJ1-3; no definite D call. CDR1 is SGHNT and CDR2 is YYREEE in the germline V gene (reference sequence). This CDR3 spans 14 amino acids. V lost 1 base and J lost 4, with 9 bases in between. The CDR3 protein is CASSLKGSGNTIYF. The CDR3 DNA reads as TGTGCCAGCAGCTTGAAGGGCTCCGGAAACACCATATATTTT.

This sequence joins TRBV9 and TRBJ1-6; no clear D gene. The V and J ends lost 4 bases and 14 bases respectively, with 13 bases between them. Germline assignment: CDR1 SGDLS and CDR2 YYNGEE. The CDR3 loop spans 12 amino acids. CDR3 nucleotide sequence: TGTGCCAGCAGCAGAAGTCAGGCCACCCTCCACTTT. Translating gives CASSRSQATLHF. The complete variable domain, with remaining parts taken from reference TRBV9 and TRBJ1-6, reads DSGVTQTPKHLITATGQRVTLRCSPRSGDLSVYWYQQSLDQGLQFLIQYYNGEERAKGNILERFSAQQFPDLHSELNLSSLELGDSALYFCASSRSQATLHFGNGTRLTVT.

The chain has TRBV7-9 and TRBJ2-5; 9 bases are shared with TRBD1. Matching the DNA end better, TRBJ2-7 makes the J call doubtful. CDR3 length: 14 amino acids. Germline V gives CDR1 SEHNR, CDR2 FQNEAQ (reference sequence). CDR3 loop: CASSLDRGAYEQYF. In DNA form, the CDR3 reads TGTGCCAGCAGCCTCGACAGGGGGGCCTACGAGCAGTACTTC.

The V call is TRBV18, the J call TRBJ1-4; D is ambiguous. The V end lost 3 bases, the J end lost 12 bases, and 20 bases lay between the germline ends. The germline CDR1 and CDR2 sequences are KGHSH and LQKENI. CDR3 length: 15 amino acids. The DNA of the CDR3 is TGTGCCAGCTCACCGGCCCCCCGTGGCAGACGTCAACTGTTTTTT. Its translation is CASSPAPRGRRQLFF.

The chain joins TRBV2 to TRBJ2-1; 11 nucleotides align to TRBD2. Germline-derived CDR1 and CDR2 are SNHLY and FYNNEI. With V trimmed by 4 bases and J by 6 bases, 2 bases remained unmatched. The CDR3 is 14 amino acids. The CDR3 spells CASSALAGVNEQFF. CDR3 DNA: TGTGCCAGCAGTGCACTAGCGGGAGTCAATGAGCAGTTCTTC.

V and J are TRBV27 and TRBJ2-3; 9 nucleotides match TRBD1. Germline V gives CDR1 MNHEY, CDR2 SMNVEV (reference sequence). The CDR3 is 14 amino acids. V lost 10 bases, J lost 5 bases, and 10 bases stayed unmatched. CDR3 coding DNA: TGTGCCAACGGGGACAGGGCGATCGAAGATACGCAGTATTTT. Encoded protein: CANGDRAIEDTQYF.

This rearrangement joins TRBV28 to TRBJ2-5; TRBD2 might be the D (5 bases). Between the trimmed V and J ends, which lost 1 base and 3 bases, there was a span of 15 bases. Germline V gene sequence: CDR1 MDHEN, CDR2 SYDVKM. The CDR3 is 16 amino acids. In DNA form, the CDR3 reads TGTGCCAGCAGTTTATTGCGGGCAAGTTCCAAAGAGACCCAGTACTTC. It encodes CASSLLRASSKETQYF.

The rearrangement joins TRBV7-8 to TRBJ1-1; no clear D. Germline CDR1 SGHVS, CDR2 FQNEAQ. CDR3 length: 14 residues. V was shortened by 1 base and J by 1 base, with 7 bases between the two germline ends. This CDR3 reads CASSLVWENTEAFF. The CDR3 coding sequence is TGTGCCAGCAGCTTAGTCTGGGAGAACACTGAAGCTTTCTTT.

The CDR3 protein is CASRVDRVSTEAFF. In DNA form, the CDR3 reads TGTGCCAGCAGGGTTGACAGGGTTAGTACTGAAGCTTTCTTT. This chain links TRBV2 with TRBJ1-1; 7 nucleotides line up with TRBD1. After removal of 6 bases from V and 5 bases from J, the junction contained 9 bases not matched to a gene. Germline lookup yields CDR1 SNHLY and CDR2 FYNNEI. The CDR3 loop spans 14 amino acids.

As to this clone: The sample has other DNA sequences that encode this CDR3 too. The chain links TRBV5-1 to TRBJ2-5; D unresolved. The CDR3 is made up of 14 amino acids. Germline-derived CDR1 and CDR2 are SGHRS and YFSETQ. V was trimmed by 2 bases and J by 4 bases, leaving 12 bases between them. The DNA for the CDR3 is TGCGCCAGCAGCTTAGTCCCGTCTCGAGAGACCCAGTACTTC. Its translation: CASSLVPSRETQYF.

DNA of the CDR3: TGTGCCAGCAGCCTCCGGAGGACAGGGCCAACCGGGGAGCTGTTTTTT. Encoded protein: CASSLRRTGPTGELFF. V and J are TRBV5-6 and TRBJ2-2, with 8 positions matching TRBD1. After removal of 4 bases from V and 5 bases from J, the junction contained 10 bases not matched to a gene. This CDR3 comprises 16 residues. Germline V gene sequence: CDR1 SGHDT, CDR2 YYEEEE.

This chain's CDR3 is CASSLQGANEKLFF. CDR3 DNA: TGTGCCAGCAGCCTACAGGGGGCTAATGAAAAACTGTTTTTT. The rearrangement links TRBV6-5 to TRBJ1-4, with 8 bases matching TRBD1. CDR1 and CDR2 from the germline V gene are MNHEY and SVGAGI. CDR3 length equals 14 residues. The junction had 3 bases not matched to a gene; V was cut back by 6 bases and J by 3 bases.

The chain links TRBV27 to TRBJ1-3, with 8 bases matching TRBD1. CDR3 length: 13 residues. In germline, CDR1 is MNHEY, CDR2 SMNVEV (reference sequence). V dropped 7 bases and J dropped 14; count of bases not matched to a gene: 13. The CDR3: CASKRTGPSPVYF. CDR3 DNA sequence: TGTGCCAGCAAGAGGACAGGGCCCTCTCCCGTATATTTT.

To note about this clone: In the same sample, other DNA sequences code for this CDR3. The gene calls are TRBV6-6 and TRBJ2-1; D is undetermined. Trimming left V 4 bases short and J 6 bases short, with 4 bases between. The CDR3 runs to 11 residues. Germline V CDR1 and CDR2: MNHNY, SVGAGI (reference sequence). CDR3 nucleotides: TGTGCCAGCAGTTTGGGCAATGAGCAGTTCTTC. This encodes CASSLGNEQFF.

J is TRBJ2-3 and V is TRBV9; TRBD2 matches at 12 bases. Germline CDR1 reads SGDLS; CDR2 reads YYNGEE. V shed 3 bases, J shed 9 bases, and the junction held 8 bases outside the gene matches. The length of the CDR3 is 15 residues. The CDR3 region is CASSARLAGVSTQYF. The CDR3 region has the DNA TGTGCCAGCAGCGCAAGACTAGCGGGAGTCTCCACGCAGTATTTT.

The chain combines TRBV14 with TRBJ1-2; D is unclear. The CDR3 totals 15 residues. Germline lookup yields CDR1 SGHDN and CDR2 FVKESK. Trimming left V 1 base short and J 4 bases short, with 13 bases between. The chain's CDR3 is CASSQVFGPSYGYTF. The CDR3 bases are TGTGCCAGCAGCCAAGTTTTCGGACCCTCCTATGGCTACACCTTC.

CDR3 coding DNA: TGTGCCAGCACCTGGGTAGGAGGGAACACTGAAGCTTTCTTT. Translation gives CASTWVGGNTEAFF. The chain employs TRBV7-8 and TRBJ1-1, with no clear D. Trimming cost V 7 bases and J 1 base, with 13 bases left between them. Germline V lookup: CDR1 SGHVS, CDR2 FQNEAQ. CDR3 length equals 14 residues.

The rearrangement links TRBV2 to TRBJ1-2, with D possibly TRBD1 on 6 matching bases. V was clipped by 3 bases and J by 8 bases, with 10 bases between them. Germline assignment: CDR1 SNHLY and CDR2 FYNNEI. The CDR3 has 12 residues. CDR3 residues: CASSETGQGYTF. CDR3 coding DNA: TGTGCCAGCAGTGAGACAGGACAGGGCTACACCTTC. The whole variable domain, filled in from reference TRBV2 and TRBJ1-2, reads EPEVTQTPSHQVTQMGQEVILRCVPISNHLYFYWYRQILGQKVEFLVSFYNNEISEKSEIFDDQFSVERPDGSNFTLKIRSTKLEDSAMYFCASSETGQGYTFGSGTRLTVV.

This clone was picked up one time. The chain is built from TRBV29-1 and TRBJ2-7, with TRBD2 matching over 9 bases. Germline V gives CDR1 SQVTM, CDR2 ANQGSEA. Trimming at V came to 7 bases and at J to 6 bases, leaving 10 bases not matched to a gene. The CDR3 consists of 13 residues. The CDR3 DNA follows: TGCAGCGCTGAGGGCGGGAGGGCCGGCGAGCAGTACTTC. Its protein product is CSAEGGRAGEQYF.

The chain couples TRBV4-1 to TRBJ1-1, with a possible D match to TRBD1 (5 bases). The CDR3 sequence is 15 residues long. V shed 2 bases and J shed 3 bases, with 13 bases lying between them. Germline V gene sequence: CDR1 MGHRA, CDR2 YSYEKL. The CDR3, as DNA: TGCGCCAGCAGCCAAAAGACTTGGGGGGACACTGAAGCTTTCTTT. This sequence encodes CASSQKTWGDTEAFF.

V gene TRBV5-4 combines with J gene TRBJ2-2, with 8 bases that match TRBD2. This CDR3 has 17 residues. CDR1 and CDR2 (germline): SGHNT, YYREEE (reference sequence). V shed 3 bases and J 5 bases; nucleotides not matched to a gene: 12. The CDR3 bases are TGTGCCAGCAGCTCGGCAACTAGCGGCCCTAGGACCGGGGAGCTGTTTTTT. This encodes CASSSATSGPRTGELFF.

This clone was recorded a few times. V is TRBV9 and J is TRBJ1-1; TRBD1 aligns across 7 bases. CDR1 is SGDLS and CDR2 is YYNGEE in the germline V gene. V lost 1 base and J lost 4; bases outside the gene matches: 4. There are 14 residues in the CDR3. CDR3 in amino acids: CASSVTGASTEAFF. Written as DNA, the CDR3 is TGTGCCAGCAGCGTAACAGGGGCAAGCACTGAAGCTTTCTTT.

The chain links TRBV7-2 to TRBJ1-3; D unresolved. Germline CDR1 and CDR2: SGHTA and FQGNSA. The germline V and J ends were trimmed by 1 base and 0 bases, with 10 bases remaining between them. The CDR3 spans 16 residues. The CDR3 reads CASSLVTSISGNTIYF. Here the CDR3 DNA reads TGTGCCAGCAGCTTAGTAACCAGCATCTCTGGAAACACCATATATTTT.

The chain couples TRBV28 to TRBJ2-5; D remains ambiguous. Per germline, CDR1 MDHEN and CDR2 SYDVKM. The CDR3 consists of 16 residues. Trimming left V 6 bases short and J 1 base short, with 18 bases between. This CDR3 reads CASSPGLGSIQETQYF. The CDR3 DNA follows: TGTGCCAGCAGCCCCGGGCTTGGCAGCATCCAAGAGACCCAGTACTTC.

The chain carries TRBV28 and TRBJ2-1, with TRBD2 matching over 9 bases. With 8 bases clipped from V and 0 bases from J, the junction kept 5 bases outside the gene matches. Germline loops: CDR1 MDHEN, CDR2 SYDVKM. CDR3 length: 15 residues. CDR3 nucleotide sequence: TGTGCCAGCCTAGCGGGAAGGAGCTCCTACAATGAGCAGTTCTTC. Its protein is CASLAGRSSYNEQFF.